This record concerns one TCR beta chain sequence. Its antigen is as yet unknown. An end of the junction does not agree with germline; a read error may underlie this. This entry is derived from a study of tumor and adjacent non-tumor tissue in lung cancer. Germline CDR1 reads SGHNT; CDR2 reads YENEEA. CDR3 size: 15 residues. Overall study results and limits: Normal lung showed higher cumulative top 100 clone frequency than tumor. TCR diversity was significantly greater in tumor than normal lung tissue.

RNA was extracted from bulk tissue without any cell sorting. Three rounds of nested PCR, following a modified ARM-PCR protocol, produced the TCRbeta library. TCRdb fed the multiplex PCR reads into MiXCR, producing one record per CDR3 protein. The profile shows around 210,000 distinct CDR3 sequences, around 70% of them singletons. This rearrangement joins TRBV11-3 to TRBJ2-3, with D possibly called TRBD1 or TRBD2 (6 bases each). The sample was lung tumor tissue. This clonotype was obtained from a man aged 60 to 69 with non-small cell lung cancer. This chain's CDR3 is CASSFVRGERDMQYF. The CDR3 DNA follows: TGTGCCAGCAGTTTCGTGAGGGGGGAGAGGGATATGCAGTATTTT.